The 25 T cell receptor beta chains given below trace back to one sample, sequenced in a study of cytotoxic CD8 clonotypes in ibrutinib-treated CLL (dated by TCRdb to 2020 to 2023). Libraries were constructed by the immunoSEQ multiplex PCR assay. The table was pulled from immuneACCESS by TCRdb, which kept in-frame rearrangements only. Such tables lose some clones; where checked, under half of the loss comes from unresolved V genes, and the rest has no known cause. The sample table holds over 100,000 clones, of which under 70% were seen once. The top ten constitute 35% to 40% of the sample. The sample's time point label, decoded: approximately 25 months on ibrutinib. The source material was PBMCs, sampled after 24 months of ibrutinib treatment. The receptors were sampled from a human donor with chronic lymphocytic leukemia.

This chain uses TRBV5-1 with TRBJ2-3; TRBD2 matches 12 bases. Germline V gene lookup returns CDR1 SGHRS and CDR2 YFSETQ. The CDR3 length is 16 residues. V lost 4 bases, J lost 3 bases, and 6 bases stayed unmatched. In nucleotides, the CDR3 is TGCGCCAGCAGCAACCTACTAGCGGGGGGAACAGATACGCAGTATTTT. Translated, it gives CASSNLLAGGTDTQYF.

The rearrangement joins TRBV5-1 to TRBJ2-1; 7 bases match TRBD2. V shed 4 bases, J shed 6 bases, and the junction held 4 bases outside the gene matches. Germline CDR1 is SGHRS and CDR2 is YFSETQ. CDR3 length: 13 amino acids. The DNA for the CDR3 is TGCGCCAGCAGCCCGGGACTAAGCAATGAGCAGTTCTTC. It is translated as CASSPGLSNEQFF. The variable domain in full, completed from reference TRBV5-1 and TRBJ2-1, reads KAGVTQTPRYLIKTRGQQVTLSCSPISGHRSVSWYQQTPGQGLQFLFEYFSETQRNKGNFPGRFSGRQFSNSRSEMNVSTLELGDSALYLCASSPGLSNEQFFGPGTRLTVL.

V usage is TRBV5-1 and J usage is TRBJ1-2, with 7 bases matching TRBD1. The CDR3 consists of 15 residues. V dropped 6 bases and J dropped 0; count of bases not matched to a gene: 8. Germline CDR1 reads SGHRS; CDR2 reads YFSETQ. CDR3 region: CASTETGLTNYGYTF. The CDR3 coding sequence is TGCGCCAGCACAGAGACAGGGCTTACTAACTATGGCTACACCTTC.

The chain couples TRBV6-1 to TRBJ2-7; 7 nucleotides line up with TRBD1. After removal of 11 bases from V and 1 base from J, the junction contained 11 bases not matched to a gene. CDR1 is MNHNS and CDR2 is SASEGT in the germline V gene. The CDR3 contains 14 residues. As DNA, the CDR3 is TGTGCCGGGCAGGGACAGAATAGATCCTACGAGCAGTACTTC. It codes for CAGQGQNRSYEQYF.

J is TRBJ2-7 and V is TRBV7-2, with 8 nucleotides matching TRBD1. The CDR3 extends over 16 amino acids. CDR1 and CDR2 (germline): SGHTA, FQGNSA. J was trimmed by 2 bases and V by 0 bases; bases with no gene match: 6. CDR3 sequence: CASSLAPKQGAYEQYF. CDR3 sequence (DNA): TGTGCCAGCAGCTTAGCGCCTAAACAGGGGGCCTACGAGCAGTACTTC.

This clone appeared once. V and J are TRBV4-1 and TRBJ1-5; TRBD1 aligns across 7 bases. The CDR3 is made up of 16 amino acids. From germline, CDR1 is MGHRA and CDR2 YSYEKL. V shed 0 bases and J 3 bases; nucleotides not matched to a gene: 5. The CDR3 DNA reads TGCGCCAGCAGCCAAGATCCAGGACAGGACAATCAGCCCCAGCATTTT. Protein sequence: CASSQDPGQDNQPQHF.

The chain has TRBV28 and TRBJ2-7; D remains ambiguous. V was clipped by 7 bases and J by 0 bases, with 10 bases between them. The germline CDR1 and CDR2 sequences are MDHEN and SYDVKM. CDR3 size: 13 residues. The CDR3 is CASTSGGSYEQYF. The CDR3 DNA follows: TGTGCCAGCACCTCCGGTGGCTCCTACGAGCAGTACTTC.

In this sample, this clone turned up a few times. The rearrangement links TRBV4-2 to TRBJ1-1; maybe TRBD1 (5 bases). From germline, CDR1 is LGHNA and CDR2 YNFKEQ. CDR3 length equals 15 residues. Trimming took off 4 bases at V and 0 bases at J, with 12 bases between the two ends. This chain's CDR3 is CASSPGDGLNTEAFF. The CDR3 DNA sequence: TGTGCCAGCAGCCCGGGGGACGGGTTGAACACTGAAGCTTTCTTT.

V is TRBV6-6 and J is TRBJ1-2; D is perhaps TRBD1 (6 bases). The V gene lost 4 bases and the J gene lost 2 bases, with 11 bases spanning the gap. Looked up from germline, CDR1 is MNHNY and CDR2 is SVGAGI (reference sequence). This CDR3 has 14 residues. CDR3 sequence: CASSWQGNNYGYTF. The CDR3 DNA reads as TGTGCCAGCAGTTGGCAGGGGAACAACTATGGCTACACCTTC.

In this sample, this clone turned up once. The J gene is TRBJ1-3, the V gene TRBV28; tentatively, D is TRBD1 (6 bases). V lost 8 bases, J lost 3 bases, and 14 bases lay in between. CDR1 MDHEN and CDR2 SYDVKM come from the germline V gene. The CDR3 is 14 residues long. The CDR3 sequence is CASAGTLSGNTIYF. DNA of the CDR3: TGTGCCAGCGCCGGGACATTAAGTGGAAACACCATATATTTT. The full variable domain, in which reference TRBV28 and TRBJ1-3 provide the parts outside the CDR3, is DVKVTQSSRYLVKRTGEKVFLECVQDMDHENMFWYRQDPGLGLRLIYFSYDVKMKEKGDIPEGYSVSREKKERFSLILESASTNQTSMYLCASAGTLSGNTIYFGEGSWLTVV.

This clone was seen more than once but under ten times. The chain combines TRBV5-1 with TRBJ2-7, with 7 bases fitting TRBD1. V lost 3 bases to trimming and J lost 1 base; unmatched junction nucleotides: 7. The CDR3 consists of 15 residues. Germline V gene data show CDR1 as SGHRS and CDR2 as YFSETQ. CDR3 sequence reads: CASSSEGQTSYEQYF. In DNA, the CDR3 is TGCGCCAGCAGCTCCGAGGGACAGACGTCCTACGAGCAGTACTTC.

This CDR3 is CASSLELETQYF. The CDR3 nucleotides read TGTGCCAGCAGCTTAGAATTAGAGACCCAGTACTTC. The chain has TRBV5-4 and TRBJ2-5; no definite D call. The V end lost 2 bases, the J end lost 4 bases, and 6 bases lay between the germline ends. The CDR3 loop spans 12 amino acids. Germline V lookup: CDR1 SGHNT, CDR2 YYREEE (reference sequence).

The gene calls are TRBV27 and TRBJ2-5; TRBD2 is a possible D gene (5 bases). V lost 5 bases, J lost 4 bases, and 14 bases lay in between. Germline V CDR1 and CDR2: MNHEY, SMNVEV (reference sequence). The CDR3 loop spans 14 amino acids. The CDR3 DNA is TGTGCCAGCAGTGCATGGGAGTTGGGAGAGACCCAGTACTTC. Its protein product is CASSAWELGETQYF.

The genes are TRBV11-3 and TRBJ2-7, with 9 bases fitting TRBD1. J was trimmed by 6 bases and V by 5 bases; bases with no gene match: 14. The germline gives CDR1 SGHNT, CDR2 YENEEA. The CDR3 is 16 amino acids. CDR3 coding DNA: TGTGCCAGCAGCCCCTCCTTGGACAGGGGAGGGTTCGAGCAGTACTTC. Its translation: CASSPSLDRGGFEQYF.

This clone was counted a few times. The chain combines TRBV18 with TRBJ1-4, with 7 bases matching TRBD1. There are 16 residues in the CDR3. Germline V CDR1 and CDR2: KGHSH, LQKENI. V lost 6 bases, J lost 0 bases, and 7 bases stayed unmatched. CDR3 coding DNA: TGTGCCAGCTCCCTCGACAGGGTTGCAACTAATGAAAAACTGTTTTTT. This translates into CASSLDRVATNEKLFF.

This clone was observed once. The chain carries TRBV4-1 and TRBJ2-7, with a weak D call TRBD1 (5 bases). The CDR3 loop spans 19 amino acids. CDR1 is MGHRA and CDR2 is YSYEKL in the germline V gene. Trimming took off 0 bases at V and 5 bases at J, with 26 bases between the two ends. The CDR3 nucleotides are TGCGCCAGCAGCCAAGACGGACGTTTTCAGGGCGGATTAAGGGACGAGCAGTACTTC. This encodes CASSQDGRFQGGLRDEQYF.

The chain has TRBV5-6 and TRBJ2-5; D not resolved. The germline gives CDR1 SGHDT, CDR2 YYEEEE. V was pared by 3 bases and J by 10 bases, with 10 bases between. This CDR3 comprises 11 residues. CDR3 coding DNA: TGTGCCAGCAGCTCCCGGGCCATCCAGTACTTC. It translates to CASSSRAIQYF. The variable domain in full, completed from reference TRBV5-6 and TRBJ2-5, reads DAGVTQSPTHLIKTRGQQVTLRCSPKSGHDTVSWYQQALGQGPQFIFQYYEEEERQRGNFPDRFSGHQFPNYSSELNVNALLLGDSALYLCASSSRAIQYFGPGTRLLVL.

CDR3 in DNA: TGTGCCAGCACCGGGACAGGGAATGCACCCCTCCACTTT. Translation: CASTGTGNAPLHF. The V call is TRBV6-1, the J call TRBJ1-6; 9 positions agree with TRBD1. Trimming took 7 bases from V and 11 from J; bases not matched to a gene: 6. This CDR3 has 13 residues. CDR1 and CDR2 from the germline V gene are MNHNS and SASEGT.

This clone showed up just a few times. The chain uses TRBV6-4 and TRBJ2-3, with TRBD2 matching over 11 bases. Unmatched junction bases numbered 1, after V lost 0 bases and J lost 2 bases. Germline V gene data show CDR1 as MRHNA and CDR2 as SNTAGT. There are 16 residues in the CDR3. Here the CDR3 reads CASSDSSGGATDTQYF. CDR3 DNA: TGTGCCAGCAGTGACTCTAGCGGGGGGGCCACAGATACGCAGTATTTT.

This chain connects TRBV5-1 to TRBJ1-5; maybe TRBD1 (6 bases). The CDR3 is 15 amino acids. V lost 0 bases and J lost 0, with 7 bases in between. Germline assignment: CDR1 SGHRS and CDR2 YFSETQ. CDR3 nucleotides: TGCGCCAGCAGCTTGGAAGGGGGTAGCAATCAGCCCCAGCATTTT. Translating gives CASSLEGGSNQPQHF.

The rearrangement links TRBV11-3 to TRBJ1-6; TRBD1 aligns across 7 bases. This CDR3 comprises 15 residues. Germline values: CDR1 SGHNT, CDR2 YENEEA. The V segment lost 3 bases and the J segment 14 bases; nucleotides outside the gene matches: 13. This CDR3 reads CASSLGEYRGEALHF. In DNA form, the CDR3 reads TGTGCCAGCAGCTTGGGGGAATACAGGGGTGAAGCCCTCCACTTT.

The chain is built from TRBV7-9 and TRBJ1-6; D might be TRBD1 (6 bases). V gave up 5 bases and J gave up 10 bases, with 15 bases separating them. The CDR3 contains 14 residues. The germline gives CDR1 SEHNR, CDR2 FQNEAQ (reference sequence). CDR3 sequence (DNA): TGTGCCAGCAGCCACAGGGAAGGAGGGTCACCCCTCCACTTT. This translates into CASSHREGGSPLHF.

This clone has just one count. The chain couples TRBV7-2 to TRBJ1-2; a weak D match, TRBD1 (5 bases). The V end was cut by 5 bases, the J end by 8 bases, with 21 bases between. The germline gives CDR1 SGHTA, CDR2 FQGNSA. The CDR3 totals 15 residues. The CDR3 bases are TGTGCCAGCAGCCTACGACTGACAGCTCCAGGCGGCTACACCTTC. Encoded protein: CASSLRLTAPGGYTF.

The J gene is TRBJ2-3, the V gene TRBV5-4; the match to TRBD2 covers 10 bases. The ends lost 5 bases at V and 6 bases at J; junction bases unmatched: 6. Germline loops: CDR1 SGHNT, CDR2 YYREEE (reference sequence). The CDR3 length is 14 residues. DNA of the CDR3: TGTGCCAGCAGAGCGGGGGGGGCAAGTGATACGCAGTATTTT. Translated, it gives CASRAGGASDTQYF. Drawing the rest from reference TRBV5-4 and TRBJ2-3, the complete variable domain is ETGVTQSPTHLIKTRGQQVTLRCSSQSGHNTVSWYQQALGQGPQFIFQYYREEENGRGNFPPRFSGLQFPNYSSELNVNALELDDSALYLCASRAGGASDTQYFGPGTRLTVL.

Notes on this clone: The junction and the germline gene differ at one end; a read error may be behind it. The chain uses TRBV30 and TRBJ2-1, with D possibly being TRBD1 or TRBD2 (6 bases each). The germline V gene has CDR1 GTSNPN and CDR2 SVGIG (reference sequence). The length of the CDR3 is 13 residues. CDR3 sequence: CAWRGGPAGKVVF. The CDR3 bases are TGTGCCTGGAGAGGGGGGCCGGCAGGGAAAGTGGTCTTC.